Here is one T cell receptor (beta chain) with its context. Antigen unknown. A clone one base away is much larger, so this may be a read error. TCRdb recomputed calls from the 5' RACE reads with MiXCR, one row per CDR3 protein. Among 220,000 or so distinct CDR3 sequences, roughly a tenth were seen once, and the ten largest hold over 20%. This record belongs to a study of CD8 T cells in ankylosing spondylitis. Trimming removed 6 bases from V and 7 bases from J; junction bases left unmatched: 16. CDR1 is MNHEY, CDR2 SVGEGT, per germline. The CDR3 runs 16 residues. Study findings and constraints: Disease-linked clones reportedly showed significant enrichment in matched ankylosing spondylitis synovial fluid.

The chain is built from TRBV6-2 or TRBV6-3 and TRBJ2-7, with 9 bases that match TRBD1. Specimen: blood, either unsorted or a sorted T cell fraction (not recorded which). The TCR originated in a male donor with ankylosing spondylitis or in good health (not recorded which). As DNA, the CDR3 is TGTGCCAGCAGCAACACAGGGGGCGTCAAGCAAGGGGAGCAGTACTTC. This sequence encodes CASSNTGGVKQGEQYF.